This TCR beta chain was identified during a study of blood T cell repertoires in COVID-19. Overall study context: The United States, Italy and Spain were the sources of the acute and convalescent COVID-19 samples. T cells, B-cell-depleted T cells, or PBMCs provided the cDNA or gDNA that served as material.

This clone has more than one count but fewer than ten. As processed by the authors: Reference gene primer amplification yielded estimated nucleated cell counts. The repertoire was sequenced with immunoSEQ multiplex PCR; TCRdb's copy has only in-frame clones and lacks some. The V and J calls and the clone size are those of that table, but D and trimming were determined from the DNA. The sample comprises under 200,000 clones, 80% of which are singletons, and about 7% rests with the top ten. The sequencing input was peripheral blood. This clonotype was obtained from a man between 65 and 85 years old with active or convalescent COVID-19.

CDR3 nucleotide sequence: TGTGCCAGCAGTTCATTGAGCGGCGGGGGCTACACCTTC. Translation gives CASSSLSGGGYTF. The chain carries TRBV14 and TRBJ1-2; D is ambiguous. This CDR3 region has 13 residues. V lost 6 bases, J lost 8 bases, and 16 bases lay in between. The germline CDR1 and CDR2 sequences are SGHDN and FVKESK.